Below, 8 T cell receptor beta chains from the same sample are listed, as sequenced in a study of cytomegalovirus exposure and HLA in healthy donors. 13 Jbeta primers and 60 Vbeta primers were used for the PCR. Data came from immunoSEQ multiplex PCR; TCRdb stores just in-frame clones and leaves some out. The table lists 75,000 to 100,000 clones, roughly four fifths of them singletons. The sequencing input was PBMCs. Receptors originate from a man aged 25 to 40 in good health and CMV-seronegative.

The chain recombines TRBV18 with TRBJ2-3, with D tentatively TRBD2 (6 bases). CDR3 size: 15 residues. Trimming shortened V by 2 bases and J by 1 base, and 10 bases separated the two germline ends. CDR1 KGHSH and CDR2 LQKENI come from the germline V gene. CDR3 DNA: TGTGCCAGCTCACCAGCGGGGCGCGGCACAGATACGCAGTATTTT. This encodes CASSPAGRGTDTQYF.

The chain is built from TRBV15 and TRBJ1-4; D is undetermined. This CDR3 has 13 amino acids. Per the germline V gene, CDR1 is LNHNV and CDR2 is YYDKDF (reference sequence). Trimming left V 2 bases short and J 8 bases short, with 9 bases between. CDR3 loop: CATSRLPGEKLFF. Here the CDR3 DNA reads TGTGCCACCAGCAGACTCCCGGGGGAAAAACTGTTTTTT. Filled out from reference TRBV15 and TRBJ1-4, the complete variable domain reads DAMVIQNPRYQVTQFGKPVTLSCSQTLNHNVMYWYQQKSSQAPKLLFHYYDKDFNNEADTPDNFQSRRPNTSFCFLDIRSPGLGDTAMYLCATSRLPGEKLFFGSGTQLSVL.

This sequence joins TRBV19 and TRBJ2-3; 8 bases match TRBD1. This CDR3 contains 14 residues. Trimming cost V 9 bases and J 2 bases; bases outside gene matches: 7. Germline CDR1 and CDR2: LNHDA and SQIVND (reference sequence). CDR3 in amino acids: CASGTGSNTDTQYF. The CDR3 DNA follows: TGTGCCAGCGGGACAGGTTCCAACACAGATACGCAGTATTTT.

The chain's CDR3 is CASSIDGLGGGGQPQHF. DNA of the CDR3: TGTGCCAGTAGTATAGACGGGCTCGGGGGAGGTGGTCAGCCCCAGCATTTT. V is TRBV19 and J is TRBJ1-5; D is perhaps TRBD1 (5 bases). Germline CDR1 reads LNHDA; CDR2 reads SQIVND (reference sequence). The CDR3 is 17 residues long. V lost 0 bases, J lost 6 bases, and 18 bases lay in between.

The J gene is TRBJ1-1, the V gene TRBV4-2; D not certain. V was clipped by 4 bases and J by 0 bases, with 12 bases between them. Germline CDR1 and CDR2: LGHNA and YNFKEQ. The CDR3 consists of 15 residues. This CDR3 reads CASSPGRRLNTEAFF. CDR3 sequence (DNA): TGTGCCAGCAGCCCAGGCCGACGGTTGAACACTGAAGCTTTCTTT.

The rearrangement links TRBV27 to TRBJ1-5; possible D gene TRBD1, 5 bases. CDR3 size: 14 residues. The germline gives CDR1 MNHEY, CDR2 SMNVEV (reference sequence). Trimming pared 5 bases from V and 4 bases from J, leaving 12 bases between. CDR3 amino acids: CASSRAGYNQPQHF. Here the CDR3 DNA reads TGTGCCAGCAGTAGAGCAGGGTATAATCAGCCCCAGCATTTT.

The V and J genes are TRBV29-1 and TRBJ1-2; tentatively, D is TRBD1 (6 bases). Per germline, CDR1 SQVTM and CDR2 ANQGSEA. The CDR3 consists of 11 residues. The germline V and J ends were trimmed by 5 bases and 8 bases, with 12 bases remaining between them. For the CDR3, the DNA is TGCAGCGTTTTCGCAGGGGACGGCTACACCTTC. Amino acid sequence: CSVFAGDGYTF. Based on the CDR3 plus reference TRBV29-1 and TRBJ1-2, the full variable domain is SAVISQKPSRDICQRGTSLTIQCQVDSQVTMMFWYRQQPGQSLTLIATANQGSEATYESGFVIDKFPISRPNLTFSTLTVSNMSPEDSSIYLCSVFAGDGYTFGSGTRLTVV.

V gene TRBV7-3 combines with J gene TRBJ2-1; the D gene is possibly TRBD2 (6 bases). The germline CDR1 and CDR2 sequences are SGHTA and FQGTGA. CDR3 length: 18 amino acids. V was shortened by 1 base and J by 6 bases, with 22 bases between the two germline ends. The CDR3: CASSLSVGTSIGPNEQFF. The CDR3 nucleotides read TGTGCCAGCAGCTTAAGTGTTGGGACTTCCATCGGGCCCAATGAGCAGTTCTTC.